This T cell receptor (beta chain) was recovered during a study of B cell selection in AIRE deficiency (dated by TCRdb to between 2019 and 2020). In the study overall: Researchers compared TCRbeta repertoires of sorted blood CD4+ conventional T cells and regulatory T cells in AIRE-deficient patients with those in healthy controls. The TCR-sequenced cohort comprised roughly 5 AIRE-deficient APECED patients and roughly 5 healthy control donors. What the authors observed across the whole study: Among some 3,700 shared Treg TCRbeta sequences, 31.6% were shared exclusively by healthy donors and around 9.3% exclusively by patients, which suggests that Treg selection is less efficient in the absence of AIRE. In terms of TCRBV gene usage, CDR3 length and TCR diversity, Tconv and Treg cells from AIRE-deficient patients looked similar to Tconv and Treg cells from healthy donors. Only TCRbeta chains were sequenced; 35% to 40% of shared healthy-donor Treg sequences also occurred in healthy Tconv, possibly because of differing TCRalpha chains. Approximately 31% of Treg TCRbeta sequences shared among healthy donors appeared in patient Tconv cells, suggesting diversion of Treg-biased clones into the Tconv compartment. Shared Treg sequences had shorter CDR3s, reflecting a bias toward rearrangements with few non-templated nucleotide insertions.

With regard to this clone: Its binding antigen is unknown. It has no much larger one-base neighbor in the sample; base qualities were not kept.

For CDR1 and CDR2, the germline V gene lists MDHEN and SYDVKM. From V the trimming removes 6 bases and from J it removes 2 bases, while the gene matches leave 9 bases of the junction unaccounted for. The CDR3 starts with the cysteine, ends with the phenylalanine, and has 15 residues. Solely the CDR3 DNA is kept, with 45 bases framed from the first base. Conventional CD4 T cells were sorted as CD4+CD127+ cells. The control samples were obtained from healthy donors who were not related to the patients. Sorting of Tconv and Treg cells intended for TCRbeta sequencing was performed on a FACSAria flow cytometer. Sorted cells were collected in 5-ml round-bottom polystyrene tubes, and dry cell pellets were stored frozen at -80 degrees C prior to sequencing. The immunoSEQ platform was used to sequence the TCRbeta chain. The study's own analysis went as follows. When conventional T cell repertoires were pooled, 90,000 to 110,000 distinct in-frame TCRbeta sequences were obtained from patients and approximately 1.5x10^5 from healthy donors. Treg TCRbeta sequences shared by two or more individuals were defined as public, and these public Treg TCRbeta sequences were subsequently searched for in Tconv repertoires. Differences between groups were assessed by Mann-Whitney U tests with Bonferroni-Dunn correction in GraphPad Prism 7.03. The clones in this table, taken by TCRdb from immuneACCESS, are in-frame only. Not every clone is retained; where verified, under half of the shortfall comes from an unresolved V gene, and the cause of the rest is unknown. The V and J calls and clone size were taken over from that table, and D and trimming were inferred from the DNA. In all, the sample holds some 25,000 clones, and around 96% of those were seen once. Of the sample, less than 0.2% is held by the ten largest clones.

Source material: CD4+CD127+ conventional T cells sorted from PBMCs. The sequence came from a human donor in good health. The sequence links TRBV28 to TRBJ1-2, and 7 junctional nucleotides match TRBD1. The DNA reads TGTGCCAGCAGCCAGGAAGGGGGCAGGAACTATGGCTACACCTTC. It translates to CASSQEGGRNYGYTF.